Each of the 18 T cell receptor beta chains below was sequenced from the same sample in a study of T cells after yellow fever vaccination. TCRdb passed the 5' RACE reads through MiXCR, listing each CDR3 protein once. The sample records around 350,000 distinct CDR3 sequences, around 10% being singletons. This specimen was PBMCs, taken on the day of the first yellow fever vaccination. The receptors were gathered from a young man who received the YFV17D yellow fever vaccine.

This chain connects TRBV6-2 or TRBV6-3 to TRBJ2-1; D call uncertain. This CDR3 is 13 amino acids long. V lost 2 bases, J lost 8 bases, and 10 bases lay in between. The V gene's germline CDR1 is MNHEY and CDR2 SVGEGT. This CDR3 is CASSYVPVDEQFF. As DNA, the CDR3 is TGTGCCAGCAGTTACGTCCCGGTAGATGAGCAGTTCTTC.

The chain has TRBV20-1 and TRBJ2-7, with a possible D match to TRBD2 (6 bases). Trimming stripped 6 bases from V and 2 bases from J, with 17 bases between. CDR3 length equals 14 residues. The V gene's germline CDR1 is DFQATT and CDR2 SNEGSKA (reference sequence). CDR3 protein: CSAKGGHAAYEQYF. The CDR3 DNA sequence: TGCAGTGCCAAAGGAGGGCACGCCGCCTACGAGCAGTACTTC.

This clonotype was seen more than once but under ten times. V and J are TRBV28 and TRBJ1-2, with D possibly matching TRBD1 (6 bases). Trimming took off 6 bases at V and 5 bases at J, with 25 bases between the two ends. This CDR3 has 17 residues. Germline V gene sequence: CDR1 MDHEN, CDR2 SYDVKM. The CDR3 loop reads CASSSPRQAGIAYGYTF. CDR3 nucleotide sequence: TGTGCCAGCAGCTCCCCTAGACAGGCCGGAATAGCTTATGGCTACACCTTC.

The gene calls are TRBV30 and TRBJ1-6; 8 bases are a match to TRBD1. Germline V gene sequence: CDR1 GTSNPN, CDR2 SVGIG (reference sequence). V dropped 1 base and J dropped 0; count of bases not matched to a gene: 5. The CDR3 sequence is 17 residues long. For the CDR3, the DNA is TGTGCCTGGAGTGGGACAGGGAGGAGCTCCTATAATTCACCCCTCCACTTT. Encoded protein: CAWSGTGRSSYNSPLHF.

This clonotype occurred many times. This rearrangement joins TRBV2 to TRBJ2-5, with TRBD1 matching over 11 bases. The CDR3 loop spans 15 amino acids. Germline CDR1 reads SNHLY; CDR2 reads FYNNEI. V lost 5 bases to trimming and J lost 5 bases; unmatched junction nucleotides: 7. CDR3 protein: CASSNRDRGVETQYF. The CDR3 DNA is TGTGCCAGCAGTAACCGGGACAGGGGGGTTGAGACCCAGTACTTC.

The chain recombines TRBV5-1 with TRBJ2-1; D could derive from TRBD1 or TRBD2 (6 bases each). Germline CDR1 SGHRS, CDR2 YFSETQ. V lost 2 bases and J lost 2, with 11 bases in between. CDR3 length equals 15 residues. The CDR3 is CASSFPGATYNEQFF. DNA for the CDR3: TGCGCCAGCAGCTTCCCGGGGGCGACCTACAATGAGCAGTTCTTC.

This clonotype has just a few counts. The chain is built from TRBV12-3 or TRBV12-4 and TRBJ2-2; D might be TRBD2 (5 bases). There are 16 residues in the CDR3. V lost 7 bases and J 6 bases, leaving 21 bases between the germline ends. CDR3 nucleotides: TGTGCCAGCACGTTAGGTCTAGCTAGTTTCGCCGGGGAGCTGTTTTTT. It encodes CASTLGLASFAGELFF.

The sample holds a few counts of this clonotype. This chain joins TRBV24-1 and TRBJ2-1; TRBD1 aligns across 7 bases. The ends lost 4 bases at V and 5 bases at J; junction bases unmatched: 10. Germline lookup yields CDR1 KGHDR and CDR2 SFDVKD. This CDR3 has 16 residues. CDR3 residues: CATSDPLGDRNNEQFF. The DNA for the CDR3 is TGTGCCACCAGTGACCCCCTCGGGGACAGAAACAATGAGCAGTTCTTC.

The chain is built from TRBV7-2 and TRBJ1-2; D unclear. V lost 4 bases and J lost 0, with 12 bases in between. The CDR3 is 15 amino acids. Per the germline V gene, CDR1 is SGHTA and CDR2 is FQGNSA. CDR3 protein: CASSYPDGANYGYTF. The CDR3 DNA follows: TGTGCCAGCAGCTACCCGGATGGAGCTAACTATGGCTACACCTTC.

This clonotype occurred a few times. The chain uses TRBV19 and TRBJ2-5, with TRBD1 identical over 8 bases. This CDR3 contains 14 residues. With 6 bases clipped from V and 2 bases from J, the junction kept 5 bases outside the gene matches. Per germline, CDR1 LNHDA and CDR2 SQIVND (reference sequence). The CDR3 coding sequence is TGTGCCAGTAGCGCGGACAGGGCTCAAGAGACCCAGTACTTC. Its protein product is CASSADRAQETQYF.

The rearrangement uses TRBV5-4 and TRBJ1-6, with TRBD1 identical over 8 bases. The CDR3 totals 15 residues. The germline gives CDR1 SGHNT, CDR2 YYREEE (reference sequence). V shed 0 bases and J 7 bases; nucleotides not matched to a gene: 3. The CDR3: CASSLAGTGNSPLHF. Here the CDR3 DNA reads TGTGCCAGCAGCTTGGCCGGGACAGGAAATTCACCCCTCCACTTT.

The chain is built from TRBV6-5 and TRBJ2-5, with D maybe TRBD2 (6 bases). The CDR3 runs 13 residues. V lost 4 bases and J lost 5, with 11 bases in between. The V gene's germline CDR1 is MNHEY and CDR2 SVGAGI. CDR3 loop: CASSSPGRETQYF. Written as DNA, the CDR3 is TGTGCCAGCAGTTCCCCGGGGAGGGAGACCCAGTACTTC.

The table lists this clonotype with many counts. The chain is built from TRBV20-1 and TRBJ2-7, with D perhaps assigned TRBD1 or TRBD2 (5 bases each). Trimming shortened V by 4 bases and J by 7 bases, and 26 bases separated the two germline ends. CDR3 size: 16 residues. CDR1 is DFQATT and CDR2 is SNEGSKA in the germline V gene (reference sequence). CDR3 in amino acids: CSAMGERWGSLREQYF. DNA of the CDR3: TGCAGTGCTATGGGGGAACGTTGGGGATCTCTACGTGAGCAGTACTTC.

This clonotype was picked up many times. The chain couples TRBV6-1 to TRBJ2-3, with D possibly being TRBD2 (5 bases). V gave up 6 bases and J gave up 4 bases, with 20 bases separating them. This CDR3 comprises 16 residues. Germline V gives CDR1 MNHNS, CDR2 SASEGT. The CDR3 here is CASSIKLGVSADTQYF. The CDR3 DNA is TGTGCCAGCAGCATTAAACTAGGTGTTTCGGCAGATACGCAGTATTTT.

This clonotype showed up many times. The chain is built from TRBV18 and TRBJ1-3; weak D call: TRBD1 (6 bases). The CDR3 contains 15 residues. Looked up from germline, CDR1 is KGHSH and CDR2 is LQKENI. Trimming shortened V by 3 bases and J by 0 bases, and 9 bases separated the two germline ends. Written as DNA, the CDR3 is TGTGCCAGCTCACCTGAACAGGGCTCTGGAAACACCATATATTTT. This sequence encodes CASSPEQGSGNTIYF.

This clonotype showed up just a few times. The J gene is TRBJ2-3, the V gene TRBV23-1; 9 bases line up with TRBD1. TRBV23-1 is identified as an open reading frame with a role that is uncertain. The CDR3 has 15 residues. The J segment lost 1 base and the V segment lost 10 bases, leaving 9 bases of the junction unmatched. The CDR3 is CAKSTGGERTDTQYF. The CDR3 DNA reads as TGCGCCAAGAGTACAGGGGGCGAGCGCACAGATACGCAGTATTTT.

In its sample, this clonotype was seen a few times. The chain has TRBV9 and TRBJ2-3, with D tentatively TRBD1 or TRBD2 (5 bases each). The ends were cut back, 4 bases at V and 0 bases at J, with 12 bases in the middle. Germline V gene data show CDR1 as SGDLS and CDR2 as YYNGEE. The CDR3 runs to 15 residues. The CDR3 sequence is CASSSYWGSTDTQYF. The CDR3 nucleotides are TGTGCCAGCAGCTCTTATTGGGGGAGCACAGATACGCAGTATTTT.

The chain joins TRBV7-8 to TRBJ2-2; TRBD1 aligns across 8 bases. With V trimmed by 5 bases and J by 4 bases, 6 bases remained unmatched. Looked up from germline, CDR1 is SGHVS and CDR2 is FQNEAQ. The CDR3 sequence is 15 residues long. CDR3: CASSRDRRFTGELFF. The CDR3 coding sequence is TGTGCCAGCAGCCGGGACAGGAGATTCACCGGGGAGCTGTTTTTT. The full variable domain, rest sourced from reference TRBV7-8 and TRBJ2-2, is GAGVSQSPRYKVAKRGQDVALRCDPISGHVSLFWYQQALGQGPEFLTYFQNEAQLDKSGLPSDRFFAERPEGSVSTLKIQRTQQEDSAVYLCASSRDRRFTGELFFGEGSRLTVL.